Each of the 19 T cell receptor beta chains below was sequenced from the same sample in a study of T cell responses to AZD1222 COVID-19 vaccine. Only in-frame clones appear in the TCRdb table, and some are missing; sequencing was by immunoSEQ multiplex PCR. The table has approximately 150,000 clones, 94% seen once. Source: peripheral blood, taken on day 0 of AZD1222 vaccination. Receptor source: an adult in good health.

This chain links TRBV19 with TRBJ1-1; 9 bases are a match to TRBD1. Per germline, CDR1 LNHDA and CDR2 SQIVND (reference sequence). The CDR3 has 15 residues. Losses at the gene ends were 7 bases for V and 6 bases for J; bases not matched to a gene: 12. The CDR3 DNA sequence: TGTGCCAGTACCGGGACAGGGCTGTATTTCTCTGAAGCTTTCTTT. Translation: CASTGTGLYFSEAFF.

J is TRBJ1-1 and V is TRBV19; 9 bases align to TRBD1. Germline CDR1 and CDR2: LNHDA and SQIVND (reference sequence). This CDR3 has 14 residues. The ends lost 5 bases at V and 5 bases at J; junction bases unmatched: 6. The CDR3 sequence: CASSDTGGSTEAFF. CDR3 coding DNA: TGTGCCAGTAGTGATACAGGGGGCTCGACTGAAGCTTTCTTT.

The chain joins TRBV7-2 to TRBJ2-1; possibly TRBD2 for D (5 bases). This CDR3 region has 16 residues. Germline assignment: CDR1 SGHTA and CDR2 FQGNSA. With 7 bases removed from V and 7 bases from J, the gap between germline ends came to 23 bases. In DNA form, the CDR3 reads TGTGCCAGCACCGATCCTCTAGCACTAACGTGGAATGAGCAGTTCTTC. It is translated as CASTDPLALTWNEQFF.

V and J are TRBV30 and TRBJ1-2, with D unresolved. This CDR3 comprises 13 residues. Trimming removed 4 bases from V and 7 bases from J, with 16 bases in between. Germline values: CDR1 GTSNPN, CDR2 SVGIG (reference sequence). The CDR3 loop is CAWNVEEGVGYTF. CDR3 nucleotide sequence: TGTGCCTGGAATGTAGAGGAGGGTGTTGGCTACACCTTC.

The rearrangement uses TRBV6-4 and TRBJ2-7, with 8 positions matching TRBD1. This CDR3 has 17 amino acids. V lost 0 bases and J lost 3; bases outside the gene matches: 10. Per the germline V gene, CDR1 is MRHNA and CDR2 is SNTAGT. CDR3 sequence reads: CASSDSILDRGYYEQYV. Written as DNA, the CDR3 is TGTGCCAGCAGTGACTCGATTCTTGACAGGGGCTACTACGAGCAGTACGTC.

The chain links TRBV5-1 to TRBJ1-2, with a weak D call TRBD1 (5 bases). V lost 5 bases and J lost 2, with 7 bases in between. The CDR3 sequence is 12 residues long. CDR1 is SGHRS, CDR2 YFSETQ, per germline. CDR3 amino acids: CASRTENYGYTF. Written as DNA, the CDR3 is TGCGCCAGCAGGACAGAAAACTATGGCTACACCTTC.

This clone was recorded only once. The rearrangement links TRBV5-5 to TRBJ1-1; D unclear. In germline, CDR1 is SGHKS, CDR2 YYEKEE (reference sequence). Trimming pared 2 bases from V and 0 bases from J, leaving 8 bases between. The CDR3 length is 14 residues. The CDR3 is CASSFEGLNTEAFF. CDR3 nucleotides: TGTGCCAGCAGCTTCGAGGGCTTGAACACTGAAGCTTTCTTT.

This chain links TRBV10-3 with TRBJ2-3; 9 nucleotides line up with TRBD2. Trimming at V came to 4 bases and at J to 4 bases, leaving 6 bases not matched to a gene. The CDR3 length is 15 residues. Germline V gene lookup returns CDR1 ENHRY and CDR2 SYGVKD. CDR3 protein: CAISGAGGLSDTQYF. CDR3 nucleotide sequence: TGTGCCATCAGTGGAGCGGGGGGCCTATCAGATACGCAGTATTTT.

J is TRBJ1-3 and V is TRBV10-2; 9 nucleotides match TRBD1. The junction had 9 bases not matched to a gene; V was cut back by 9 bases and J by 3 bases. The germline V gene has CDR1 WSHSY and CDR2 SAAADI. This CDR3 is 15 amino acids long. The CDR3 DNA follows: TGCGCCAGTCTTAACCCGGGACAGGGTGGAAACACCATATATTTT. Translating it yields CASLNPGQGGNTIYF.

This clone was picked up a small number of times. The J gene is TRBJ1-2, the V gene TRBV5-1, with unresolved D. V dropped 6 bases and J dropped 4 bases, with 16 bases sitting between them. Germline V lookup: CDR1 SGHRS, CDR2 YFSETQ. This CDR3 has 14 amino acids. CDR3 sequence: CASTRVAAGYGYTF. The CDR3 coding sequence is TGCGCCAGCACCCGGGTAGCGGCGGGCTATGGCTACACCTTC.

This sequence joins TRBV19 and TRBJ1-3; the D gene is possibly TRBD1 (6 bases). The CDR3 has 12 amino acids. In germline, CDR1 is LNHDA, CDR2 SQIVND (reference sequence). Between the trimmed V and J ends, which lost 9 bases and 11 bases, there was a span of 17 bases. This CDR3 reads CASAALRGPIYF. CDR3 DNA: TGTGCCAGCGCGGCTCTCAGGGGACCCATATATTTT.

This clone was found once. DNA for the CDR3: TGTGCCAGCAGTTCGTTAGGGCAGGGGTACAATGAGCAGTTCTTC. Amino acids: CASSSLGQGYNEQFF. The chain recombines TRBV28 with TRBJ2-1; TRBD1 might be the D (6 bases). The CDR3 consists of 15 residues. CDR1 MDHEN and CDR2 SYDVKM come from the germline V gene. The V end was cut by 4 bases, the J end by 4 bases, with 14 bases between.

The chain employs TRBV19 and TRBJ1-6, with TRBD1 matching over 7 bases. The CDR3 extends over 17 amino acids. Looked up from germline, CDR1 is LNHDA and CDR2 is SQIVND (reference sequence). The J segment lost 3 bases and the V segment lost 3 bases, leaving 8 bases of the junction unmatched. The CDR3 region is CASSIWTGPDYNSPLHF. The CDR3 DNA reads as TGTGCCAGTAGTATCTGGACAGGCCCCGACTATAATTCACCCCTCCACTTT.

The CDR3 bases are TGTGCCAGTAGTATAGGGTCGAGGGGTCCCGAGCCCCAGCATTTT. Its protein product is CASSIGSRGPEPQHF. V usage is TRBV19 and J usage is TRBJ1-5, with a weak D call TRBD1 (5 bases). V gave up 1 base and J gave up 8 bases, with 15 bases separating them. CDR3 length equals 15 residues. Looked up from germline, CDR1 is LNHDA and CDR2 is SQIVND (reference sequence).

V usage is TRBV6-1 and J usage is TRBJ2-3, with D hard to call. Trimming removed 3 bases from V and 0 bases from J, with 7 bases in between. This CDR3 spans 14 amino acids. CDR1 MNHNS and CDR2 SASEGT come from the germline V gene. DNA for the CDR3: TGTGCCAGCAGTGATTACAGAAGCACAGATACGCAGTATTTT. Translating gives CASSDYRSTDTQYF.

The CDR3 DNA sequence: TGTGCCAGCAGCGTCGGACTGGAGCTGTCCTACAATGAGCAGTTCTTC. This sequence encodes CASSVGLELSYNEQFF. This sequence joins TRBV9 and TRBJ2-1, with D possibly TRBD2 on 5 matching bases. The CDR3 length is 16 residues. Germline V gives CDR1 SGDLS, CDR2 YYNGEE. V dropped 2 bases and J dropped 1 base, with 13 bases sitting between them. The full variable domain, rest sourced from reference TRBV9 and TRBJ2-1, is DSGVTQTPKHLITATGQRVTLRCSPRSGDLSVYWYQQSLDQGLQFLIQYYNGEERAKGNILERFSAQQFPDLHSELNLSSLELGDSALYFCASSVGLELSYNEQFFGPGTRLTVL.

The V and J genes are TRBV5-4 and TRBJ2-5, with TRBD2 matching over 9 bases. CDR3 length equals 15 residues. Germline V gene data show CDR1 as SGHNT and CDR2 as YYREEE (reference sequence). Trimming took 2 bases from V and 5 from J; bases not matched to a gene: 7. CDR3 region: CASSLEFSGGETQYF. CDR3 DNA: TGTGCCAGCAGCTTAGAGTTTAGCGGGGGTGAGACCCAGTACTTC. Full variable domain (outside the CDR3, taken from reference TRBV5-4 and TRBJ2-5): ETGVTQSPTHLIKTRGQQVTLRCSSQSGHNTVSWYQQALGQGPQFIFQYYREEENGRGNFPPRFSGLQFPNYSSELNVNALELDDSALYLCASSLEFSGGETQYFGPGTRLLVL.

The chain carries TRBV9 and TRBJ2-3; the D gene is possibly TRBD2 (6 bases). The germline gives CDR1 SGDLS, CDR2 YYNGEE. The CDR3 spans 18 residues. V was clipped by 3 bases and J by 0 bases, with 20 bases between them. The CDR3 DNA sequence: TGTGCCAGCAGCGCCCAACCGACTAGAAGGACCAGCACAGATACGCAGTATTTT. It encodes CASSAQPTRRTSTDTQYF.

This chain connects TRBV3-1 (or the pseudogene TRBV3-2) to TRBJ1-2; D gene unclear. The length of the CDR3 is 15 residues. Between the trimmed V and J ends, which lost 3 bases and 3 bases, there was a span of 14 bases. Looked up from germline, CDR1 is LGHDT and CDR2 is YNNKEL (reference sequence). CDR3 nucleotide sequence: TGTGCCAGCAGCCATATGGGTCAGATTTACTATGGCTACACCTTC. It translates to CASSHMGQIYYGYTF.